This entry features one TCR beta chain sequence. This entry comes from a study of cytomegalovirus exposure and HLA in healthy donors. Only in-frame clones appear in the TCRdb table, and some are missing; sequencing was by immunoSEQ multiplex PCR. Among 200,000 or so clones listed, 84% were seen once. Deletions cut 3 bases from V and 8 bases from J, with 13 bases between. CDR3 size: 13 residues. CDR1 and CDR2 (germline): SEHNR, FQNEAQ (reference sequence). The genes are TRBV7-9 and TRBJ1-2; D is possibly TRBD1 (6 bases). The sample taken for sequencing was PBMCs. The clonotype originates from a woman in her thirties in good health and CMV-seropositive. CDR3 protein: CASSFNRAGGYTF. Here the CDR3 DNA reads TGTGCCAGCAGCTTTAACAGGGCTGGAGGCTACACCTTC.